One sample yielded the 32 T cell receptor beta chains listed below, sequenced in a study of control samples from healthy donors and cancer patients. Measured with immunoSEQ multiplex PCR; TCRdb has only the in-frame clones, and not every one. In the table there are about 110,000 clones, approximately 82% of which are singletons. The specimen sequenced was blood. The source is a man aged 18 to 35 in good health.

The rearrangement uses TRBV4-1 and TRBJ2-4; weak D call: TRBD2 (6 bases). Germline V gene lookup returns CDR1 MGHRA and CDR2 YSYEKL. The V end was cut by 8 bases, the J end by 6 bases, with 23 bases between. The CDR3 runs to 16 residues. The CDR3 nucleotides are TGCGCCAGCTCTCCACTATTCGGGAGTGCTCGAAACATTCAGTACTTC. This gives the protein CASSPLFGSARNIQYF.

The chain employs TRBV20-1 and TRBJ2-1, with D perhaps being TRBD1 or TRBD2 (6 bases each). CDR3 length equals 15 residues. In germline, CDR1 is DFQATT, CDR2 SNEGSKA (reference sequence). The ends were cut back, 3 bases at V and 4 bases at J, with 16 bases in the middle. CDR3 DNA sequence: TGCAGTGCTAGTTCTCCGACTAGGGGGTACAATGAGCAGTTCTTC. Its translation: CSASSPTRGYNEQFF.

The chain employs TRBV5-4 and TRBJ2-5, with 8 bases that match TRBD1. Germline V CDR1 and CDR2: SGHNT, YYREEE (reference sequence). Trimming at V came to 4 bases and at J to 5 bases, leaving 19 bases not matched to a gene. This CDR3 region has 18 residues. The CDR3 reads CASSPKGDRNRGRETQYF. The CDR3 region has the DNA TGTGCCAGCAGCCCGAAGGGGGACAGGAATCGTGGTCGGGAGACCCAGTACTTC.

The chain has TRBV7-2 and TRBJ1-3; 9 bases agree with TRBD1. V trimming: 6 bases; J trimming: 0 bases; junction bases outside the gene matches: 15. The CDR3 length is 19 residues. Germline V gene data show CDR1 as SGHTA and CDR2 as FQGNSA. Written as DNA, the CDR3 is TGTGCCAGCAGACTTCCGGGACAGGGATCAGTAAGCTCTGGAAACACCATATATTTT. Amino acids: CASRLPGQGSVSSGNTIYF.

The V gene is TRBV20-1, the J gene TRBJ1-5; no clear D gene. This CDR3 is 12 amino acids long. Looked up from germline, CDR1 is DFQATT and CDR2 is SNEGSKA (reference sequence). V dropped 3 bases and J dropped 5 bases, with 8 bases sitting between them. The CDR3 nucleotides read TGCAGTGCTAGTTTCTGGGATCAGCCCCAGCATTTT. It is translated as CSASFWDQPQHF.

This sequence joins TRBV2 and TRBJ1-1, with a tentative D call TRBD1 (6 bases). The CDR3 loop spans 15 amino acids. Trimming removed 2 bases at V and 6 bases at J, with 16 bases between. Per germline, CDR1 SNHLY and CDR2 FYNNEI. CDR3 amino acids: CASSEFTGRKAEAFF. Written as DNA, the CDR3 is TGTGCCAGCAGTGAATTCACAGGGAGGAAGGCTGAAGCTTTCTTT.

V and J are TRBV4-1 and TRBJ1-2; 8 nucleotides line up with TRBD1. Germline CDR1 reads MGHRA; CDR2 reads YSYEKL. With V trimmed by 0 bases and J by 7 bases, 4 bases remained unmatched. The CDR3 loop spans 14 amino acids. The DNA of the CDR3 is TGCGCCAGCAGCCAAGACAGGGGGCGGAGTGGCTACACCTTC. Translating it yields CASSQDRGRSGYTF.

CDR3 nucleotide sequence: TGTGCCAGCAGTTTATGGGGGGTTAGCGCCGACGAGCAGTACTTC. As protein: CASSLWGVSADEQYF. The rearrangement links TRBV28 to TRBJ2-7, with D possibly called TRBD1 or TRBD2 (5 bases each). In germline, CDR1 is MDHEN, CDR2 SYDVKM. Between the trimmed V and J ends, which lost 0 bases and 5 bases, there was a span of 14 bases. The CDR3 consists of 15 residues.

The CDR3 protein is CASSRDRGGNTGELFF. CDR3 in DNA: TGTGCCAGCAGTCGGGACAGGGGCGGGAACACCGGGGAGCTGTTTTTT. V usage is TRBV6-6 and J usage is TRBJ2-2; 10 bases are a match to TRBD1. The CDR3 is made up of 16 amino acids. The germline gives CDR1 MNHNY, CDR2 SVGAGI (reference sequence). V shed 5 bases, J shed 1 base, and the junction held 4 bases outside the gene matches.

This clone was seen a single time. This chain connects TRBV7-2 to TRBJ2-3, with D maybe TRBD1 (5 bases). Deletions cut 4 bases from V and 6 bases from J, with 8 bases between. The CDR3 is 12 residues long. Germline CDR1 reads SGHTA; CDR2 reads FQGNSA. This chain's CDR3 is CASSSSGDTQYF. The DNA for the CDR3 is TGTGCCAGCAGCTCCTCAGGGGATACGCAGTATTTT. Full variable domain (rest looked up from reference TRBV7-2 and TRBJ2-3): GAGVSQSPSNKVTEKGKDVELRCDPISGHTALYWYRQSLGQGLEFLIYFQGNSAPDKSGLPSDRFSAERTGGSVSTLTIQRTQQEDSAVYLCASSSSGDTQYFGPGTRLTVL.

The chain joins TRBV6-5 to TRBJ2-1; 12 positions match TRBD1. This CDR3 comprises 14 residues. Germline CDR1 MNHEY, CDR2 SVGAGI. V lost 8 bases and J lost 9; bases outside the gene matches: 8. The CDR3 coding sequence is TGTGCCAGCGCGGGACAGGGGGCTCTAGGTGAGCAGTTCTTC. Its protein product is CASAGQGALGEQFF.

The chain links TRBV10-3 to TRBJ2-3; 9 positions match TRBD1. Trimming took 10 bases from V and 3 from J; bases not matched to a gene: 11. The CDR3 covers 15 residues. Germline V gives CDR1 ENHRY, CDR2 SYGVKD. The CDR3 is CATVSGQGETDTQYF. Here the CDR3 DNA reads TGTGCCACGGTCTCGGGACAGGGAGAAACAGATACGCAGTATTTT.

V is TRBV4-1 and J is TRBJ2-2; 9 nucleotides agree with TRBD2. V trimming: 5 bases; J trimming: 6 bases; junction bases outside the gene matches: 10. Germline V gives CDR1 MGHRA, CDR2 YSYEKL. The CDR3 sequence is 16 residues long. This chain's CDR3 is CASSVAGGRFPGELFF. The CDR3 region has the DNA TGCGCCAGCAGCGTCGCGGGGGGGCGCTTCCCCGGGGAGCTGTTTTTT.

With respect to this clone: Other nucleotide sequences from this sample produce the same CDR3. The chain employs TRBV18 and TRBJ1-1, with D perhaps matching TRBD1 (5 bases). The CDR3 sequence is 11 residues long. Trimming took 2 bases from V and 7 from J, leaving 5 bases between them. The germline CDR1 and CDR2 sequences are KGHSH and LQKENI. CDR3 in amino acids: CASSPGGEAFF. The CDR3 DNA reads as TGTGCCAGCTCACCAGGGGGTGAAGCTTTCTTT. Full variable domain (outside the CDR3, taken from reference TRBV18 and TRBJ1-1): NAGVMQNPRHLVRRRGQEARLRCSPMKGHSHVYWYRQLPEEGLKFMVYLQKENIIDESGMPKERFSAEFPKEGPSILRIQQVVRGDSAAYFCASSPGGEAFFGQGTRLTVV.

V gene TRBV10-3 combines with J gene TRBJ2-3, with a tentative D call TRBD1 (6 bases). V was shortened by 7 bases and J by 4 bases, with 12 bases between the two germline ends. Germline CDR1 ENHRY, CDR2 SYGVKD. The CDR3 runs 13 residues. The CDR3 loop reads CAIKDGGADTQYF. The CDR3 coding sequence is TGTGCCATCAAGGATGGGGGCGCAGATACGCAGTATTTT.

The chain combines TRBV6-6 with TRBJ1-4; a possible D gene is TRBD1 (6 bases). CDR1 MNHNY and CDR2 SVGAGI come from the germline V gene (reference sequence). This CDR3 comprises 14 residues. V lost 6 bases and J 8 bases, leaving 16 bases between the germline ends. The DNA for the CDR3 is TGTGCCAGCAGCCGGACAGCGGTTAACGAAAAACTGTTTTTT. Translating gives CASSRTAVNEKLFF.

This clone was observed a few times. The sample contains more than one DNA sequence encoding this CDR3. V usage is TRBV29-1 and J usage is TRBJ1-2; the D gene is possibly TRBD1 (5 bases). V gave up 5 bases and J gave up 3 bases, with 7 bases separating them. Germline CDR1 SQVTM, CDR2 ANQGSEA. The CDR3 is 11 amino acids. The CDR3 DNA reads as TGCAGCGTTACAGGATACTATGGCTACACCTTC. This sequence encodes CSVTGYYGYTF. The full variable domain, with the rest looked up from reference TRBV29-1 and TRBJ1-2, is SAVISQKPSRDICQRGTSLTIQCQVDSQVTMMFWYRQQPGQSLTLIATANQGSEATYESGFVIDKFPISRPNLTFSTLTVSNMSPEDSSIYLCSVTGYYGYTFGSGTRLTVV.

The rearrangement uses TRBV27 and TRBJ1-2, with D perhaps matching TRBD1 (5 bases). The CDR3 totals 14 residues. Trimming removed 6 bases at V and 0 bases at J, with 11 bases between. Germline CDR1 MNHEY, CDR2 SMNVEV (reference sequence). CDR3 in amino acids: CASRNLGANYGYTF. The CDR3 DNA reads as TGTGCCAGCAGAAATCTAGGGGCTAACTATGGCTACACCTTC.

This clone was seen a single time. The chain is built from TRBV6-2 or TRBV6-3 and TRBJ1-1; the D is unclear. Trimming removed 2 bases at V and 1 base at J, with 14 bases between. The CDR3 totals 16 residues. Per germline, CDR1 MNHEY and CDR2 SVGEGT. CDR3 region: CASSYKIASGNTEAFF. The CDR3 DNA is TGTGCCAGCAGTTACAAGATTGCGTCGGGGAACACTGAAGCTTTCTTT.

The J gene is TRBJ1-1, the V gene TRBV19, with D maybe TRBD1 (5 bases). There are 17 residues in the CDR3. Germline lookup yields CDR1 LNHDA and CDR2 SQIVND (reference sequence). Trimming stripped 6 bases from V and 5 bases from J, with 25 bases between. The CDR3 loop reads CASSFLSEGPKSTEAFF. CDR3 nucleotides: TGTGCCAGTAGCTTTCTTTCCGAGGGGCCAAAGAGTACTGAAGCTTTCTTT.

This clone appeared once. V gene TRBV11-3 combines with J gene TRBJ2-3, with D uncertain. The CDR3 is 14 residues long. Germline assignment: CDR1 SGHNT and CDR2 YENEEA. With 1 base removed from V and 4 bases from J, the gap between germline ends came to 9 bases. CDR3 sequence reads: CASSLGSVSDTQYF. The CDR3 DNA follows: TGTGCCAGCAGCTTAGGTTCCGTGTCAGATACGCAGTATTTT.

A few counts support this clone. CDR3 nucleotide sequence: TGTGCCAGCAGTTCCGGACAGGAGAGTTCACCCCTCCACTTT. Translated: CASSSGQESSPLHF. This chain uses TRBV6-5 with TRBJ1-6; 7 bases agree with TRBD1. In germline, CDR1 is MNHEY, CDR2 SVGAGI. The CDR3 length is 14 residues. The trim removed 4 bases at V and 9 bases at J, leaving 6 bases unmatched.

Of note for this clone: One end of the junction does not line up with germline, which may come from a read error. The V and J genes are TRBV7-9 and TRBJ1-6; 8 bases align to TRBD1. Germline V gene lookup returns CDR1 SEHNR and CDR2 FQNEAQ (reference sequence). The CDR3 is 11 amino acids. CDR3 DNA: TGTGCCAGCAGCTATGGACAGGGTATCGAATTT. Residues: CASSYGQGIEF.

This chain links TRBV28 with TRBJ1-5; 8 nucleotides match TRBD1. Germline V gene data show CDR1 as MDHEN and CDR2 as SYDVKM. CDR3 size: 14 residues. V lost 7 bases and J lost 2; bases outside the gene matches: 4. CDR3 loop: CASILQGGNQPQHF. The CDR3 nucleotides are TGTGCCAGCATCCTACAGGGGGGCAATCAGCCCCAGCATTTT.

This rearrangement joins TRBV7-9 to TRBJ1-1; 8 bases agree with TRBD1. CDR3 length equals 15 residues. The germline CDR1 and CDR2 sequences are SEHNR and FQNEAQ (reference sequence). V lost 7 bases and J lost 1; bases outside the gene matches: 8. CDR3 nucleotide sequence: TGTGCCAGCATTTACCCAGGGACAGGGAACACTGAAGCTTTCTTT. This sequence encodes CASIYPGTGNTEAFF. The full variable domain, completed using reference TRBV7-9 and TRBJ1-1, is DTGVSQNPRHKITKRGQNVTFRCDPISEHNRLYWYRQTLGQGPEFLTYFQNEAQLEKSRLLSDRFSAERPKGSFSTLEIQRTEQGDSAMYLCASIYPGTGNTEAFFGQGTRLTVV.

This chain links TRBV30 with TRBJ1-2; D is unclear. The germline gives CDR1 GTSNPN, CDR2 SVGIG (reference sequence). Trimming left V 2 bases short and J 4 bases short, with 11 bases between. The CDR3 extends over 13 amino acids. This CDR3 reads CAWSFTHAYGYTF. The CDR3 nucleotides read TGTGCCTGGAGTTTCACTCACGCCTATGGCTACACCTTC.

This chain joins TRBV5-5 and TRBJ2-7, with TRBD1 matching over 7 bases. Per germline, CDR1 SGHKS and CDR2 YYEKEE (reference sequence). The V segment lost 2 bases and the J segment 3 bases; nucleotides outside the gene matches: 2. The CDR3 spans 13 residues. The CDR3 DNA reads as TGTGCCAGCAGCTTTCCAGGGGGCTACGAGCAGTACTTC. Translated: CASSFPGGYEQYF.

The sample holds one count of this clone. The gene calls are TRBV2 and TRBJ1-5; 7 nucleotides align to TRBD1. The CDR3 has 16 residues. Losses at the gene ends were 6 bases for V and 3 bases for J; bases not matched to a gene: 11. Germline V gene lookup returns CDR1 SNHLY and CDR2 FYNNEI. The CDR3 DNA reads as TGTGCCAGCAGGGCCCTAGGGGGCGAACCCAATCAGCCCCAGCATTTT. As protein: CASRALGGEPNQPQHF. The full variable domain, its missing parts supplied by reference TRBV2 and TRBJ1-5, is EPEVTQTPSHQVTQMGQEVILRCVPISNHLYFYWYRQILGQKVEFLVSFYNNEISEKSEIFDDQFSVERPDGSNFTLKIRSTKLEDSAMYFCASRALGGEPNQPQHFGDGTRLSIL.

The chain links TRBV5-5 to TRBJ2-5; 8 bases map to TRBD1. The CDR3 length is 15 residues. CDR1 is SGHKS, CDR2 YYEKEE, per germline (reference sequence). With V trimmed by 4 bases and J by 2 bases, 7 bases remained unmatched. This CDR3 reads CASSGQGLSQETQYF. CDR3 in DNA: TGTGCCAGCAGCGGACAGGGTTTAAGTCAAGAGACCCAGTACTTC.

V gene TRBV2 combines with J gene TRBJ2-3; tentative D call: TRBD1 (6 bases). This CDR3 is 13 amino acids long. The V gene lost 3 bases and the J gene lost 8 bases, with 12 bases spanning the gap. Germline-derived CDR1 and CDR2 are SNHLY and FYNNEI. CDR3 region: CASSEGARSTQYF. Here the CDR3 DNA reads TGTGCCAGCAGTGAGGGGGCAAGGTCTACGCAGTATTTT.

DNA of the CDR3: TGTGCCAGCAGCCGGACTCAGATACCTTATAGCAATCAGCCCCAGCATTTT. Protein: CASSRTQIPYSNQPQHF. This chain connects TRBV5-5 to TRBJ1-5; D is uncertain. With 4 bases removed from V and 0 bases from J, the gap between germline ends came to 17 bases. Germline V gene data show CDR1 as SGHKS and CDR2 as YYEKEE (reference sequence). The CDR3 covers 17 residues.

This clone was seen only once. The chain employs TRBV7-6 and TRBJ2-5; D gene unclear. In germline, CDR1 is SGHVS, CDR2 FNYEAQ. The V end lost 5 bases, the J end lost 5 bases, and 27 bases lay between the germline ends. CDR3 size: 18 residues. The CDR3, as DNA: TGTGCCAGCAGCCCGGCTAGGCTAACCGCTGGGGTGGAGGAGACCCAGTACTTC. This gives the protein CASSPARLTAGVEETQYF.